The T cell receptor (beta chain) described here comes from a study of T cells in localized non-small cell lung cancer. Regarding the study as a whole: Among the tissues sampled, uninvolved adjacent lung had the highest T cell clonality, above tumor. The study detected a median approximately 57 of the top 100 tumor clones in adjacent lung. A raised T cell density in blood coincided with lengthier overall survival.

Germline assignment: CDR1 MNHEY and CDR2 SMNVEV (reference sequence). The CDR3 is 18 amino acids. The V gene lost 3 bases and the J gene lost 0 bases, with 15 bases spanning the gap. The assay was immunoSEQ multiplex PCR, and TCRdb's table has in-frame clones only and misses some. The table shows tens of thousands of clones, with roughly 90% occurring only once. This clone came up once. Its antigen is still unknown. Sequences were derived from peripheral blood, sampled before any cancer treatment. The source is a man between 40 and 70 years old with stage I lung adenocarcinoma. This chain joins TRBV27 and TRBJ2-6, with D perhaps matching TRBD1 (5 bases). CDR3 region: CASSFLFDRPSGANVLTF. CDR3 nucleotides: TGTGCCAGCAGTTTCTTGTTTGACAGACCCTCTGGGGCCAACGTCCTGACTTTC.